This note documents a single T cell receptor beta chain sequence. The antigen remains undetermined. Each CDR3 protein gets one entry after TCRdb re-called the 5' RACE reads with MiXCR. This table has 500,000 to 700,000 distinct CDR3 sequences, roughly 7.2% appearing once. Per germline, CDR1 LNHNV and CDR2 YYDKDF (reference sequence). The V end was cut by 1 base, the J end by 4 bases, with 12 bases between. The CDR3 is made up of 15 amino acids. This entry belongs to a study of identical twins. Healthy Caucasian individuals made up all the donors. Overall study findings and caveats: Insertions ran lower in abundant cord blood beta clonotypes, though not in memory repertoires. Analyses of zero insertions could, in part, be confounded by invariant MAIT and iNKT cells.

The same data also went into a second study, on yellow fever vaccine responses in identical twins.

The V gene is TRBV15, the J gene TRBJ2-3; D unclear. The sequence was obtained from a woman under 30 in good health. The specimen was PBMCs. The CDR3 here is CATSRGWTVADTQYF. For the CDR3, the DNA is TGTGCCACCAGCAGAGGTTGGACGGTCGCAGATACGCAGTATTTT.